This entry features one T cell receptor (beta chain) sequence. It lacks a known antigen. A read error may produce the germline difference seen at one junction end. The data stem from a study of T cell repertoires in cytomegalovirus infection (dated by TCRdb to about 2019). Regarding the complete study: Alongside well-studied HLA-B-restricted epitopes, the peptide stimulations were aimed at recently identified HLA-C-restricted CMV epitopes, whose presentation resists viral immunomodulation. Because public TCR beta signatures pointed to carriage of CMV infection together with the matching HLA type, the HLA type of each donor mattered for the analysis. Paper-wide results and their limitations: In both this cohort and an independent roughly 350-donor cohort, the cumulative frequency of public TCR beta family members distinguished carriers of CMV infection plus the relevant HLA type. The ex vivo response was dominated by HLA-C-restricted CMV-specific TCR beta clonotypes, which also provided the single most frequent clonotype in two of eight donors.

CDR1 MNHEY and CDR2 SMNVEV are derived from the germline V gene (reference sequence). The CDR3 covers 15 residues, taking in both the cysteine and the phenylalanine. Only the CDR3 region is kept as DNA, spanning 45 bases read in frame from base 1. The label giving this sample's treatment or condition can be read as: in vitro stimulation with specific CMV peptide epitopes to enrich CMV-specific T cells. The sequencer listed for this sample is Illumina HiSeq 1500. TCRdb's own reprocessing of the public reads used fastp at Q25 and MiXCR and kept productive beta chains. Each record represents a unique CDR3 protein, reported with the most common genes and DNA among its rows. The sample profile shows approximately 990,000 distinct CDR3 sequences; roughly 31% of them were found once. The leading ten clones occupy roughly 13% of the sample.

The receptor was isolated from a human donor in good health (CMV status not recorded). Some clones in this sample may be carry-over from other donors' samples. The material sequenced was cultured CD8+ T cells from PBMCs, taken from culture after CMV antigen stimulation. This chain joins TRBV27 to TRBJ2-2; the central 10 bases match TRBD1. The nucleotides are TGTGCCAGCAGCCTCAGGGACAGGGGTACCGGGAAGCTGTTTTTT. It codes for CASSLRDRGTGKLFF.